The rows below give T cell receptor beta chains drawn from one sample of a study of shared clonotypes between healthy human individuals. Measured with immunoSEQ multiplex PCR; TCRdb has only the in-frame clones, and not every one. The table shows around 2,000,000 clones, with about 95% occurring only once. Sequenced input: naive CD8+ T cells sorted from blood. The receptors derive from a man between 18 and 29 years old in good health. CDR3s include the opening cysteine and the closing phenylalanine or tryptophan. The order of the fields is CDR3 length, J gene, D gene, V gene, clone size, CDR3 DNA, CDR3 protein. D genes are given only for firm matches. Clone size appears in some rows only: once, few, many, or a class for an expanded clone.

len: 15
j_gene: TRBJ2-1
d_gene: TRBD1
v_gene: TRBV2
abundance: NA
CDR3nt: TGTGCCACCCAGGAACGGGACAGGGTCTACAATGAGCAGTTCTTC
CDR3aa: CATQERDRVYNEQFF

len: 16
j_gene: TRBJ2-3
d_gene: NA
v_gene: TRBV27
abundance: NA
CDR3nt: TGTGCCAGCAGTTTTATAGAAGTGGCCGGGACAGATACGCAGTATTTT
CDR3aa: CASSFIEVAGTDTQYF

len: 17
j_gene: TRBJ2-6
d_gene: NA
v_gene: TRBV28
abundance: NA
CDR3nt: TGTGCCAGCAGTTTAGACAGTCTTACTTCTGGGGCCAACGTCCTGACTTTC
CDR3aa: CASSLDSLTSGANVLTF

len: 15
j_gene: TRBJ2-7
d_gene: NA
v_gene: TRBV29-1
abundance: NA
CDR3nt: TGCAGCGTTGAATTTAGGGGGGAGCAGGACTACGAGCAGTACTTC
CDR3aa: CSVEFRGEQDYEQYF

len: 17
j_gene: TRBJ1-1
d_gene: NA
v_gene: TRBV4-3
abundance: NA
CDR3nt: TGCGCCAGCAGCCAAGTGAAGGCGGGCTACATGAACACTGAAGCTTTCTTT
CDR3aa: CASSQVKAGYMNTEAFF

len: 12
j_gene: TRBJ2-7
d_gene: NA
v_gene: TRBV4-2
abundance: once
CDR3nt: TGTGCCAGCAGCCAAGACGGGGTAGAGCAGTACTTC
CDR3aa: CASSQDGVEQYF

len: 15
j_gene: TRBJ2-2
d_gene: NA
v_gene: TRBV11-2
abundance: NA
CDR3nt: TGTGCCAGCAGCTTGGTAAATAGCGGTACCGGGGAGCTGTTTTTT
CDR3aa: CASSLVNSGTGELFF

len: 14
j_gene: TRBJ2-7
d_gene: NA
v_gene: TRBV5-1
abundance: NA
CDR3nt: TGCGCCAGCAGCTTGGATGTCAGGGAGTACGAGCAGTACTTC
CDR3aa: CASSLDVREYEQYF

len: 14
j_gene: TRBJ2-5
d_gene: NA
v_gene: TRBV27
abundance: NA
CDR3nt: TGTGCCAGCAGTTTAACTGCTCGGGGCGAGACCCAGTACTTC
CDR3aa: CASSLTARGETQYF

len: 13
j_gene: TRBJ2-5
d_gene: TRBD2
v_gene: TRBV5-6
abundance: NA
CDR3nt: TGTGCCAGCAGCCTCTTAGCGGGAGAGACCCAGTACTTC
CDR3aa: CASSLLAGETQYF

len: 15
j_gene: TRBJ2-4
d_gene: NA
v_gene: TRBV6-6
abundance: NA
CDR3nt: TGTGCCAGCAGTTACGGTTGGGGCACCAAAAACATTCAGTACTTC
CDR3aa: CASSYGWGTKNIQYF

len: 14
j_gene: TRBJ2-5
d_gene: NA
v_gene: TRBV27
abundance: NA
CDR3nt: TGTGCCAGCAGTTTCTACGGACCAGAAGAGACCCAGTACTTC
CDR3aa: CASSFYGPEETQYF

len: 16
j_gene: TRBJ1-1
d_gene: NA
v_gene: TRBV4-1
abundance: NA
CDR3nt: TGCGCCAGCAGCCAAGTCCCCCGGGGGGACGACACTGAAGCTTTCTTT
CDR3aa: CASSQVPRGDDTEAFF

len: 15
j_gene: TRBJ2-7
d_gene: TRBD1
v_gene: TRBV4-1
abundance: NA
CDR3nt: TGCGCCAGCAGCCAAGCAAGCACAGGGGCCTACGAGCAGTACTTC
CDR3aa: CASSQASTGAYEQYF

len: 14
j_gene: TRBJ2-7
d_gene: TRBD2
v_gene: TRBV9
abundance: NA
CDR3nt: TGTGCCAGCAGCTTGACTAGCGGCCCCTACGAGCAGTACTTC
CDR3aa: CASSLTSGPYEQYF

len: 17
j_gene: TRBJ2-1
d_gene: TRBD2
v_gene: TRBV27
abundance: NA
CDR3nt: TGTGCCAGCAGTTCCTGGGCTAGCGGGAGCACTTTCAATGAGCAGTTCTTC
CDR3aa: CASSSWASGSTFNEQFF

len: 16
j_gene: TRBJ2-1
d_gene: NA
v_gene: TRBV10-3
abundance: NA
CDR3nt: TGTGCCATCAGTGAGTCCGGGACACACTCCTACAATGAGCAGTTCTTC
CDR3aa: CAISESGTHSYNEQFF

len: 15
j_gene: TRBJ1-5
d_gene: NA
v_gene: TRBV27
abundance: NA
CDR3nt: TGTGCCAGCAGTTTCCGGGACAACTCCAATCAGCCCCAGCATTTT
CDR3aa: CASSFRDNSNQPQHF

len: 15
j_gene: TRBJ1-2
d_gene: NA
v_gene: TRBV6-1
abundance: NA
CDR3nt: TGTGCCAGCAGTGAAGCCGAGGGAGGGTTCGATGGCTACACCTTC
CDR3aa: CASSEAEGGFDGYTF

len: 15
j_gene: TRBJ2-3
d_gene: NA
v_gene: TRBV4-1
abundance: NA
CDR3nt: TGCGCCAGCAGCCACCGGACAGCTAGCACAGATACGCAGTATTTT
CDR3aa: CASSHRTASTDTQYF

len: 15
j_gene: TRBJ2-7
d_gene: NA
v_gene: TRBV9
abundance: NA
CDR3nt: TGTGCCAGCAGCGTAGCTGGTTCAGCCGACTACGAGCAGTACTTC
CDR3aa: CASSVAGSADYEQYF

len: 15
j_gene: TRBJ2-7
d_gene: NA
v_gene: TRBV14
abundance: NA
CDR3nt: TGTGCCAGCAGCCAGGTCCAGGGAACTTTCTACGAGCAGTACTTC
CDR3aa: CASSQVQGTFYEQYF

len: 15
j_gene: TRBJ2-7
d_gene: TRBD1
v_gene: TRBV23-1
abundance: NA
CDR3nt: TGCGCCAGTCTTACAGGGGGCTTGATCTCCTACGAGCAGTACTTC
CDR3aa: CASLTGGLISYEQYF

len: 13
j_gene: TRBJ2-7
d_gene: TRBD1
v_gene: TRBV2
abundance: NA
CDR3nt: TGTGCCAGCAGGTACCAGGGGGCCGGGGAGCAGTACTTC
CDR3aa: CASRYQGAGEQYF

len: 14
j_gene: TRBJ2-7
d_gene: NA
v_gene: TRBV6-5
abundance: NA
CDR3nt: TGTGCCAGCAGTTACGGTCCTGCTTCCTACGAGCAGTACTTC
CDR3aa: CASSYGPASYEQYF

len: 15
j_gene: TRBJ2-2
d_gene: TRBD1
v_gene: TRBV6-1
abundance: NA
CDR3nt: TGTGCCAGCAATTTTGGACAGGGAGGCGCCGGGGAGCTGTTTTTT
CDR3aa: CASNFGQGGAGELFF

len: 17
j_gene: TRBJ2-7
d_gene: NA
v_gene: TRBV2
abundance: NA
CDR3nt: TGTGCCAGCAGTGAGGACCGGGGGCAACTCCTCGGCTACGAGCAGTACTTC
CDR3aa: CASSEDRGQLLGYEQYF

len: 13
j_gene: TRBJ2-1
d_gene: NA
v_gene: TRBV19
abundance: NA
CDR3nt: TGTGCCAGTACCCTAGGAGGGAACAATGAGCAGTTCTTC
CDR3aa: CASTLGGNNEQFF

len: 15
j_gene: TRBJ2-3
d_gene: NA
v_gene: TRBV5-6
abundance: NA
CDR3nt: TGTGCCAGCAGCTTGAGCGTTACTAGCACAGATACGCAGTATTTT
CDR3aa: CASSLSVTSTDTQYF

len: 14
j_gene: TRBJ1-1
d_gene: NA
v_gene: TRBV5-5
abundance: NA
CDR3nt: TGTGCCAGCACCCCTAATCCAGGGTTTCCTGAAGCTTTCTTT
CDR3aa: CASTPNPGFPEAFF

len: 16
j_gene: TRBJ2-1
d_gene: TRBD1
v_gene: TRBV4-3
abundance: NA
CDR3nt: TGCGCCAGCAGCCAAGCGTACAGGGGGCTAGAAAATGAGCAGTTCTTC
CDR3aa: CASSQAYRGLENEQFF

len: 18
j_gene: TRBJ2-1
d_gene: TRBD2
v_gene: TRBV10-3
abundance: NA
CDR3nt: TGTGCCATCAGTGGTTCGCCGGGACTAGCGGGGGATTACAATGAGCAGTTCTTC
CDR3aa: CAISGSPGLAGDYNEQFF

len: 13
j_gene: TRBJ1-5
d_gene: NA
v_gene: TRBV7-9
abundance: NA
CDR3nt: TGTGCCAGCAGCTCCCCAGACGGTCAGCCCCAGCATTTT
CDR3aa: CASSSPDGQPQHF

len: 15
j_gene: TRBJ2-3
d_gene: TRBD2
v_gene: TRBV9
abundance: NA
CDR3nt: TGTGCCAGCAGTTGGCTAGCGGGAGTAACAGATACGCAGTATTTT
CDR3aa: CASSWLAGVTDTQYF

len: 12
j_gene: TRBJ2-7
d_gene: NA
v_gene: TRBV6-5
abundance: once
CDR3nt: TGTGCCAGCAGTTACTCTCACAACGAGCAGTACTTC
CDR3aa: CASSYSHNEQYF

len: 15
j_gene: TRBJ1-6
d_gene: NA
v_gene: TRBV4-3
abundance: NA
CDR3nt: TGCGCCAGCAGCCAAGTAGGCCAGAATGGTTCACCCCTCCACTTT
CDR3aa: CASSQVGQNGSPLHF

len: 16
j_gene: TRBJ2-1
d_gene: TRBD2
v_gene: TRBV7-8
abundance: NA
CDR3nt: TGTGCCAGCAGCTCGGGACTAGCGGGGGCCGGCTATGAGCAGTTCTTC
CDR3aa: CASSSGLAGAGYEQFF

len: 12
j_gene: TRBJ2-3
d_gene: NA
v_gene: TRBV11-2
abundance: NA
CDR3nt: TGTGCCAGCAGCTTAGTCAGGGATACGCAGTATTTT
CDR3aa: CASSLVRDTQYF

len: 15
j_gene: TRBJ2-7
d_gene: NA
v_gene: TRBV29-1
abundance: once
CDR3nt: TGCAGCGTTGAATTCCCGGGACCCACAACCTACGAGCAGTACTTC
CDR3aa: CSVEFPGPTTYEQYF

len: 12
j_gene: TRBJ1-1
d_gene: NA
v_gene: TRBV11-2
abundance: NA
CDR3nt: TGTGCCAGCAGCCAAGGGACGGGCGAAGCTTTCTTT
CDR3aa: CASSQGTGEAFF

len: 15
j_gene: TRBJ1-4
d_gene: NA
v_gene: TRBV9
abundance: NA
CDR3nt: TGTGCCAGCAGCGTAGGAGACGGGAGTGGGGAAAAACTGTTTTTT
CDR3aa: CASSVGDGSGEKLFF

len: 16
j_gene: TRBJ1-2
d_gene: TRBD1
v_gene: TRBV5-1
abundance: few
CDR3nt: TGCGCCAGCAGCTCAACGACAGGGGCCCTTGGCTATGGCTACACCTTC
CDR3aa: CASSSTTGALGYGYTF

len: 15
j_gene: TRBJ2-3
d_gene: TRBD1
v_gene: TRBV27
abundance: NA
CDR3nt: TGTGCCAGCAGCCTCCAGGGGGAAAGCACAGATACGCAGTATTTT
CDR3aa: CASSLQGESTDTQYF

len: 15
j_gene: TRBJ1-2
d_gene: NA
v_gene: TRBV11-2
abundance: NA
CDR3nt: TGTGCCAGCAGCACACAAAACAGGGCCGTAGATGGCTACACCTTC
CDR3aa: CASSTQNRAVDGYTF

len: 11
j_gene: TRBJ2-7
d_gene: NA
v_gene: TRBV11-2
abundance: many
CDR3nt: TGTGCCAGTGGGGGGGGCGACGAGCAGTACTTC
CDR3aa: CASGGGDEQYF

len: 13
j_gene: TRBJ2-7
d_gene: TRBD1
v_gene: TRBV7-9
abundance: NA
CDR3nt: TGTGCCAGCAGCTCGCGGGACAGGCGGGAGCAGTACTTC
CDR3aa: CASSSRDRREQYF

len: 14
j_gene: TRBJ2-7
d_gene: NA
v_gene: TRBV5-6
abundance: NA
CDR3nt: TGTGCCAGCAGCTTGGGGGGCTCTCCGGATCAGCAGTACTTC
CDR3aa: CASSLGGSPDQQYF

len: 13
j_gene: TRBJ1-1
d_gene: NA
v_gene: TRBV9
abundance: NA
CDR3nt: TGTGCCAGCAGCGTAGGGGGGTCACTAGAGGCTTTCTTT
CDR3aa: CASSVGGSLEAFF

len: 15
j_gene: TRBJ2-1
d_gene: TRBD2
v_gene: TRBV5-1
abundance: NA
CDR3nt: TGCGCCAGCAGCTTCGGTAGCGGGAGTTCGAATGAGCAGTTCTTC
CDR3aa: CASSFGSGSSNEQFF

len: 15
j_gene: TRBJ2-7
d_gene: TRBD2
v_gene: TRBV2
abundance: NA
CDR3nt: TGTGCCAGCAGCCCGACTAGCGAGACCTCCTACGAGCAGTACTTC
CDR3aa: CASSPTSETSYEQYF

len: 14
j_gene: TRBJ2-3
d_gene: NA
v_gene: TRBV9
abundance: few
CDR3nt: TGTGCCAGCAGCGTAGGTCCCTCCACAGATACGCAGTATTTT
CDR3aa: CASSVGPSTDTQYF

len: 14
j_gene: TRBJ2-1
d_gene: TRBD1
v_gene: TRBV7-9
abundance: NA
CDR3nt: TGTGCCAGCAGCCACCGGGACAGGGTGAATGAGCAGTTCTTC
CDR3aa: CASSHRDRVNEQFF

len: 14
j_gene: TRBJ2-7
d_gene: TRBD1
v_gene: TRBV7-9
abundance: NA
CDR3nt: TGTGCCAGCAGCCCGCGGACAGGGCAGGGGGAGCAGTACTTC
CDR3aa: CASSPRTGQGEQYF

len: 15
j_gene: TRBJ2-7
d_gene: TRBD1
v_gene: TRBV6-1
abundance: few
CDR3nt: TGTGCCAGCAGTGAACCGGGACAGGGCTCCTACGAGCAGTACTTC
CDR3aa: CASSEPGQGSYEQYF

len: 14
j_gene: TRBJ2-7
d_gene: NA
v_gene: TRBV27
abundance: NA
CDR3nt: TGTGCCAGCAGTACTTGGGATAGGTCCTACGAGCAGTACTTC
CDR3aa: CASSTWDRSYEQYF

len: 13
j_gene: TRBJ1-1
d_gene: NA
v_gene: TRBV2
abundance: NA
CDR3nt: TGTGCCAGCAGTGATAAAAGGAACACTGAAGCTTTCTTT
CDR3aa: CASSDKRNTEAFF